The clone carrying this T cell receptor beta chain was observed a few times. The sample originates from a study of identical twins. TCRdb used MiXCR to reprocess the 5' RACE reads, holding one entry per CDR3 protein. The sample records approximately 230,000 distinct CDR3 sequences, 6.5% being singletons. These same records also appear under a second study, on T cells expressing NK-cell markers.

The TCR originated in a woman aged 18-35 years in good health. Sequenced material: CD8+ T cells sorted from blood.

CDR3 loop: CASRPTVGETQYF. CDR3 sequence (DNA): TGTGCCAGCAGACCTACAGTTGGCGAGACCCAGTACTTC. This chain joins TRBV12-3 or TRBV12-4 and TRBJ2-5; no firm D call. CDR3 length equals 13 residues. With 6 bases removed from V and 5 bases from J, the gap between germline ends came to 13 bases.